This T cell receptor (beta chain) was found in a study of blood T cell repertoires in COVID-19. Study as a whole: Acute-phase and convalescent COVID-19 samples originated in the United States, Italy and Spain. Sample material is recorded as cDNA or gDNA derived from T cells, B-cell-depleted T cells, or PBMCs.

This study enrolled people aged about 18 to 90 from about 26 US geographic areas. Participants' reported clinical history set cohort assignment. The method was immunoSEQ multiplex PCR; TCRdb's version includes in-frame clones alone and lacks a portion of them. The sample holds hundreds of thousands of clones, over 80% seen once. V trimming: 5 bases; J trimming: 5 bases; junction bases outside the gene matches: 11. This CDR3 is built from 15 residues. Germline lookup yields CDR1 MDHEN and CDR2 SYDVKM. The sample was PBMCs or T cells enriched from blood (not recorded which). This sequence was found in a man over 45 who had been exposed to COVID-19. V usage is TRBV28 and J usage is TRBJ2-5; the match to TRBD1 covers 7 bases. DNA for the CDR3: TGTGCCAGCAGTCCCCCCCAAGACAGGGTTGAGACCCAGTACTTC. Amino acid sequence: CASSPPQDRVETQYF.